The 16 T cell receptor beta chains below all came from one sample that was sequenced in a study of T cells in Graves' hyperthyroidism and ophthalmopathy. Researchers amplified the TCR beta CDR3 regions from RNA transcripts. With the HTBI primer set, the TCR CDR3 went through a first round of RT-PCR. TCRdb redid the calling of the multiplex PCR reads with MiXCR, one entry per CDR3 protein. This table holds about 560,000 distinct CDR3 sequences, 16% found once. Sequenced input: blood. The receptors were sampled from a woman aged 18-29 years with Graves' hyperthyroidism.

At least ten counts were recorded for this clonotype. The V gene is TRBV12-3 or TRBV12-4, the J gene TRBJ1-2, with D maybe TRBD1 (5 bases). V lost 2 bases and J 6 bases, leaving 13 bases between the germline ends. The CDR3 has 14 residues. CDR3 sequence reads: CASSLRGGQHGYTF. CDR3 sequence (DNA): TGTGCCAGCAGTTTAAGGGGCGGGCAGCATGGCTACACCTTC.

This clonotype was detected many times. CDR3 nucleotides: TGTGCCAGCAGTTACTCGGACAGGCATGATGTGACAGATACGCAGTATTTT. Translated: CASSYSDRHDVTDTQYF. The chain is built from TRBV6-2 or TRBV6-3 and TRBJ2-3, with 7 positions matching TRBD1. Germline CDR1 MNHEY, CDR2 SVGEGT. This CDR3 is 17 amino acids long. The V segment lost 0 bases and the J segment 3 bases; nucleotides outside the gene matches: 9.

Concerning this clonotype: At one of its ends the junction is not consistent with the germline gene, which may arise from a read error. The V call is TRBV6-2 or TRBV6-3, the J call TRBJ2-7, with 10 nucleotides matching TRBD1. Per the germline V gene, CDR1 is MNHEY and CDR2 is SVGEGT. The CDR3 contains 14 residues. The CDR3 DNA reads as TGTGCCAGCAGGGGGACAGGGGAACGCTTCGAGCGGTACTTC. Its protein product is CASRGTGERFERYF.

This clonotype was seen once. This chain uses TRBV7-2 with TRBJ2-5; 11 positions agree with TRBD2. The CDR3 runs to 16 residues. With 4 bases clipped from V and 1 base from J, the junction kept 5 bases outside the gene matches. Germline V gives CDR1 SGHTA, CDR2 FQGNSA. CDR3 DNA sequence: TGTGCCAGCAGCTCACGACTAGCGGGGCCCCAAGAGACCCAGTACTTC. It is translated as CASSSRLAGPQETQYF.

This clonotype occurred many times. The gene calls are TRBV11-2 and TRBJ2-1, with D possibly TRBD2 on 5 matching bases. Germline CDR1 reads SGHAT; CDR2 reads FQNNGV. The length of the CDR3 is 15 residues. Trimming took 3 bases from V and 4 from J, leaving 13 bases between them. CDR3 sequence (DNA): TGTGCCAGCAGCTTTGGTCCAGCGGAGTACAATGAGCAGTTCTTC. Translated: CASSFGPAEYNEQFF.

CDR3 nucleotide sequence: TGCGCCAGCAGCCAAGTAGTTGGTAGCAATCAGCCCCAGCATTTT. This codes for CASSQVVGSNQPQHF. The chain combines TRBV4-1 with TRBJ1-5, with no clear D. This CDR3 has 15 amino acids. V lost 1 base, J lost 0 bases, and 7 bases lay in between. Germline values: CDR1 MGHRA, CDR2 YSYEKL.

This clonotype was detected ten times or more. The rearrangement joins TRBV7-9 to TRBJ2-5, with 13 bases aligning to TRBD2. This CDR3 contains 18 residues. Germline V lookup: CDR1 SEHNR, CDR2 FQNEAQ (reference sequence). V was pared by 7 bases and J by 4 bases, with 15 bases of the junction left unmatched. The CDR3 bases are TGTGCCAGCATCGGGACTAGCGGGGCCTTTCGGCGCGGAGAGACCCAGTACTTC. It specifies CASIGTSGAFRRGETQYF.

This clonotype was seen repeatedly, ten times or more. This chain joins TRBV27 and TRBJ1-4, with 9 bases identical to TRBD1. This CDR3 contains 15 residues. Germline V gene lookup returns CDR1 MNHEY and CDR2 SMNVEV (reference sequence). Germline trimming cut 6 bases from V and 4 bases from J; bases unmatched to any gene: 6. CDR3 protein: CASSATGQGNEKLFF. CDR3 nucleotides: TGTGCCAGCAGCGCCACGGGACAGGGTAATGAAAAACTGTTTTTT.

This clonotype was observed at least ten times. This CDR3 is CASRGTSAGANVLTF. The CDR3 DNA sequence: TGTGCCAGCAGAGGGACCTCCGCTGGGGCCAACGTCCTGACTTTC. The rearrangement links TRBV2 to TRBJ2-6; D is perhaps TRBD1 or TRBD2 (5 bases each). The CDR3 extends over 15 amino acids. CDR1 is SNHLY, CDR2 FYNNEI, per germline. V gave up 6 bases and J gave up 2 bases, with 11 bases separating them.

This clonotype occurred a few times. Just one base apart from a much larger clone, this may be a read error. V gene TRBV28 combines with J gene TRBJ2-6, with 7 nucleotides matching TRBD1. The CDR3 spans 16 residues. In germline, CDR1 is MDHEN, CDR2 SYDVKM. CDR3 DNA sequence: TGTGCCGGCAGTACGGGACAGTTCTCTGGGGCCAACGTCCTGACTTTC. It translates to CAGSTGQFSGANVLTF.

This clonotype was seen repeatedly, ten times or more. This rearrangement joins TRBV6-1 to TRBJ2-1; 8 bases map to TRBD2. Germline CDR1 is MNHNS and CDR2 is SASEGT. This CDR3 is 16 amino acids long. The V gene end was trimmed by 5 bases and the J gene end by 8 bases; junction bases not matched to a gene: 14. CDR3 sequence: CASSPRWGLGVDEQFF. CDR3 nucleotides: TGTGCCAGCAGTCCCCGTTGGGGACTAGGGGTAGATGAGCAGTTCTTC.

This clonotype was seen a few times. The J gene is TRBJ1-6, the V gene TRBV9, with D hard to call. CDR1 and CDR2 from the germline V gene are SGDLS and YYNGEE. Trimming pared 0 bases from V and 8 bases from J, leaving 6 bases between. The CDR3 runs to 13 residues. CDR3: CASSVEVDSPLHF. The CDR3 DNA sequence: TGTGCCAGCAGCGTAGAAGTGGATTCACCCCTCCACTTT. Filled out from reference TRBV9 and TRBJ1-6, the complete variable domain reads DSGVTQTPKHLITATGQRVTLRCSPRSGDLSVYWYQQSLDQGLQFLIQYYNGEERAKGNILERFSAQQFPDLHSELNLSSLELGDSALYFCASSVEVDSPLHFGNGTRLTVT.

Turning to this clonotype: This could be a read error, since a much larger clone is one nucleotide away. The J gene is TRBJ2-1, the V gene TRBV20-1; 10 nucleotides match TRBD2. The DNA end is a closer match to TRBJ2-7, so the J assignment may be wrong. Germline lookup yields CDR1 DFQATT and CDR2 SNEGSKA (reference sequence). CDR3 length equals 12 residues. The CDR3 bases are TGCAGTACTCCAGCGGGAGGGAATGAGCAGTACTTC. Translating it yields CSTPAGGNEQYF.

This clonotype was seen many times. This chain links TRBV3-1 with TRBJ1-1; D is perhaps TRBD1 (5 bases). From germline, CDR1 is LGHDT and CDR2 YNNKEL (reference sequence). Trimming removed 0 bases at V and 7 bases at J, with 12 bases between. There are 14 residues in the CDR3. CDR3 loop: CASSQDPGRVEAFF. The CDR3 DNA sequence: TGTGCCAGCAGCCAAGATCCAGGGCGGGTTGAAGCTTTCTTT.

In its sample, this clonotype was seen many times. This chain connects TRBV5-1 to TRBJ2-2; tentative D call: TRBD2 (7 bases). The CDR3 is 16 residues long. V lost 7 bases and J lost 0, with 16 bases in between. The germline V gene has CDR1 SGHRS and CDR2 YFSETQ. CDR3 sequence: CASADRGAANTGELFF. The CDR3 nucleotides are TGCGCCAGCGCGGATCGGGGGGCTGCGAACACCGGGGAGCTGTTTTTT.

The chain employs TRBV15 and TRBJ1-6, with TRBD1 identical over 9 bases. The ends lost 6 bases at V and 7 bases at J; junction bases unmatched: 13. The CDR3 runs to 17 residues. Germline CDR1 and CDR2: LNHNV and YYDKDF (reference sequence). The CDR3 region is CATSLRQGETRNSPLHF. For the CDR3, the DNA is TGTGCCACCAGTCTCAGACAGGGGGAGACGAGGAATTCACCCCTCCACTTT.